Shown below are 29 T cell receptor beta chains from a single sample sequenced in a study of blood T cells in healthy people across ages (dated by TCRdb to the mid-2010s). Libraries were prepared through 5' RACE. Data came from an Illumina HiSeq 2500. A second roughly 7 to 11 cycle PCR used a sample-barcoded 5' primer and a J-beta primer mix. TCRdb reran the public reads through fastp at Q25 and MiXCR, keeping productive beta chains. When rows share a CDR3 protein, they turn into one entry using the most common DNA and genes. The table for this sample lists around 800,000 distinct CDR3 sequences; approximately 67% of them were counted only once. The ten largest account for approximately 30% of the sample. The sample comprised blood. These receptors originate from a man aged 25-45 years in good health.

V usage is TRBV4-2 and J usage is TRBJ2-3; a weak D match, TRBD2 (7 bases). Germline CDR1 and CDR2: LGHNA and YNFKEQ. V was cut by 0 bases and J by 2 bases, with 18 bases left in between. The length of the CDR3 is 18 residues. CDR3 in amino acids: CASSQDLREGVITDTQYF. In DNA, the CDR3 is TGTGCCAGCAGCCAAGACCTAAGGGAGGGGGTTATCACAGATACGCAGTATTTT.

The J gene is TRBJ2-5, the V gene TRBV7-7; tentative D call: TRBD1 (7 bases). In germline, CDR1 is SSHAT, CDR2 FNYEAQ (reference sequence). The CDR3 covers 14 residues. DNA for the CDR3: TGTGCTACCGCCAGACAGGGAGGTTCAGGGACCCAGTACTTC. Protein: CATARQGGSGTQYF. The whole variable domain, filled in from reference TRBV7-7 and TRBJ2-5, reads GAGVSQSPRYKVTKRGQDVTLRCDPISSHATLYWYQQALGQGPEFLTYFNYEAQPDKSGLPSDRFSAERPEGSISTLTIQRTEQRDSAMYRCATARQGGSGTQYFGPGTRLLVL.

The rearrangement joins TRBV29-1 to TRBJ2-7, with a possible D match to TRBD1 (5 bases). V lost 1 base and J 4 bases, leaving 11 bases between the germline ends. The CDR3 totals 13 residues. The germline CDR1 and CDR2 sequences are SQVTM and ANQGSEA. The CDR3 nucleotides are TGCAGCGTTGAAGTAAGGGGCATTTACGAGCAGTACTTC. Protein sequence: CSVEVRGIYEQYF.

This clonotype was counted only a few times. This chain connects TRBV27 to TRBJ1-6; D gene ambiguous. The germline CDR1 and CDR2 sequences are MNHEY and SMNVEV (reference sequence). V lost 5 bases to trimming and J lost 4 bases, with 9 bases between them. The CDR3 consists of 14 residues. The CDR3 sequence: CASSGQAYNSPLHF. In DNA, the CDR3 is TGTGCCAGCAGTGGTCAGGCTTATAATTCACCCCTCCACTTT.

This clonotype has just one count. This sequence joins TRBV4-3 and TRBJ1-6; D might be TRBD1 (6 bases). Trimming pared 4 bases from V and 4 bases from J, leaving 14 bases between. Germline V gives CDR1 LGHNA, CDR2 YSLEER. CDR3 length: 16 amino acids. This chain's CDR3 is CASSRTGGQYNSPLHF. Written as DNA, the CDR3 is TGCGCCAGCAGCCGCACGGGGGGGCAGTATAATTCACCCCTCCACTTT.

The chain couples TRBV12-3 or TRBV12-4 to TRBJ2-7; TRBD2 might be the D (5 bases). Trimming took 3 bases from V and 9 from J, leaving 12 bases between them. This CDR3 contains 12 residues. CDR3 sequence: CASSFEGGGQYF. DNA for the CDR3: TGTGCCAGCAGTTTCGAGGGTGGCGGGCAGTACTTC.

The chain employs TRBV6-2 or TRBV6-3 and TRBJ1-5; D is uncertain. This CDR3 is built from 14 residues. CDR1 and CDR2 from the germline V gene are MNHEY and SVGEGT. The ends were cut back, 6 bases at V and 7 bases at J, with 16 bases in the middle. The CDR3 coding sequence is TGTGCCAGCAGCACAACAAGGGCAGGACAGCCCCAGCATTTT. Translation: CASSTTRAGQPQHF.

J is TRBJ2-7 and V is TRBV15; tentative D call: TRBD1 (5 bases). CDR3 length: 15 amino acids. CDR1 and CDR2 from the germline V gene are LNHNV and YYDKDF (reference sequence). The V end lost 5 bases, the J end lost 5 bases, and 19 bases lay between the germline ends. The CDR3 DNA follows: TGTGCCACCAGCCTGGGGCGGCAGAAGCTGGACGAGCAGTACTTC. This codes for CATSLGRQKLDEQYF.

V gene TRBV5-1 combines with J gene TRBJ2-1; 9 positions agree with TRBD1. Trimming at V came to 1 base and at J to 8 bases, leaving 10 bases not matched to a gene. The CDR3 is 16 amino acids. Germline CDR1 SGHRS, CDR2 YFSETQ. CDR3 bases: TGCGCCAGCAGCTTGCGGGGACAGGGTAATATCGATGAGCAGTTCTTC. Amino acid sequence: CASSLRGQGNIDEQFF.

The gene calls are TRBV20-1 and TRBJ2-4; 9 positions match TRBD1. The ends lost 2 bases at V and 3 bases at J; junction bases unmatched: 11. The germline gives CDR1 DFQATT, CDR2 SNEGSKA (reference sequence). The CDR3 contains 17 residues. The CDR3: CSARPTNRGLVKNIQYF. The DNA of the CDR3 is TGCAGTGCTAGACCGACAAACAGGGGGCTTGTCAAAAACATTCAGTACTTC.

The chain joins TRBV6-2 or TRBV6-3 to TRBJ2-7, with 8 nucleotides matching TRBD1. CDR1 is MNHEY and CDR2 is SVGEGT in the germline V gene. V gave up 10 bases and J gave up 3 bases; unmatched junction bases: 8. This CDR3 contains 13 residues. The CDR3 region is CATSGQDNYEQYF. Written as DNA, the CDR3 is TGTGCCACCTCGGGACAGGATAACTACGAGCAGTACTTC.

This clonotype has a handful of counts. V and J are TRBV6-5 and TRBJ2-4; D not resolved. CDR1 and CDR2 from the germline V gene are MNHEY and SVGAGI. The CDR3 loop spans 17 amino acids. Trimming left V 2 bases short and J 1 base short, with 15 bases between. CDR3 protein: CASSYGLASVAKNIQYF. The CDR3 region has the DNA TGTGCCAGCAGTTACGGTCTGGCAAGCGTGGCCAAAAACATTCAGTACTTC.

The gene calls are TRBV28 and TRBJ2-1; no firm D call. Germline V gene data show CDR1 as MDHEN and CDR2 as SYDVKM. This CDR3 has 11 residues. V was trimmed by 7 bases and J by 6 bases, leaving 7 bases between them. The CDR3 protein is CASIGTNEQFF. The CDR3 DNA follows: TGTGCCAGCATAGGCACCAATGAGCAGTTCTTC.

J is TRBJ2-1 and V is TRBV27; the match to TRBD2 covers 9 bases. Germline loops: CDR1 MNHEY, CDR2 SMNVEV (reference sequence). The CDR3 has 17 residues. The ends lost 5 bases at V and 4 bases at J; junction bases unmatched: 12. The CDR3 loop reads CASSRDSTSGTYNEQFF. CDR3 coding DNA: TGTGCCAGCAGTCGCGATTCGACTAGCGGAACTTACAATGAGCAGTTCTTC.

The V call is TRBV7-9, the J call TRBJ2-1, with 8 bases fitting TRBD1. Germline CDR1 reads SEHNR; CDR2 reads FQNEAQ (reference sequence). The CDR3 has 14 residues. With 5 bases clipped from V and 8 bases from J, the junction kept 8 bases outside the gene matches. Here the CDR3 DNA reads TGTGCCAGCAGCGTCTGGACAGGGATGGATGAGCAGTTCTTC. This gives the protein CASSVWTGMDEQFF.

This clonotype was detected once. The gene calls are TRBV7-2 and TRBJ2-2; a possible D gene is TRBD1 (7 bases). Germline lookup yields CDR1 SGHTA and CDR2 FQGNSA. Trimming stripped 3 bases from V and 5 bases from J, with 16 bases between. CDR3 length: 16 amino acids. The CDR3 nucleotides read TGTGCCAGCAGCTTCCTAGACAGGGCGGGAACCGGGGAGCTGTTTTTT. This encodes CASSFLDRAGTGELFF.

This clonotype was found a few times. The chain combines TRBV4-3 with TRBJ2-4; D ambiguous. The V gene's germline CDR1 is LGHNA and CDR2 YSLEER. Trimming removed 4 bases at V and 7 bases at J, with 14 bases between. The CDR3 consists of 14 residues. DNA for the CDR3: TGCGCCAGCAGCCCGATGAGGTACGGGAACATTCAGTACTTC. It yields the protein CASSPMRYGNIQYF.

The rearrangement joins TRBV2 to TRBJ2-3; no definite D call. Germline CDR1 is SNHLY and CDR2 is FYNNEI. The V end was cut by 3 bases, the J end by 2 bases, with 9 bases between. The CDR3 runs 14 residues. CDR3 coding DNA: TGTGCCAGCAGTGATTCGGGCAACACAGATACGCAGTATTTT. This gives the protein CASSDSGNTDTQYF.

V is TRBV6-5 and J is TRBJ1-5; possibly TRBD1 for D (5 bases). Germline-derived CDR1 and CDR2 are MNHEY and SVGAGI. The V gene lost 4 bases and the J gene lost 0 bases, with 19 bases spanning the gap. The CDR3 is 18 residues long. CDR3 sequence reads: CASSSPGEGTYSNQPQHF. DNA of the CDR3: TGTGCCAGCAGTTCCCCCGGGGAGGGGACGTATAGCAATCAGCCCCAGCATTTT.

V is TRBV28 and J is TRBJ1-1; TRBD1 agrees at 7 bases. V trimming: 2 bases; J trimming: 8 bases; junction bases outside the gene matches: 11. Germline V gene sequence: CDR1 MDHEN, CDR2 SYDVKM. The CDR3 contains 15 residues. The CDR3 region is CASSLGDSRSGEAFF. Here the CDR3 DNA reads TGTGCCAGCAGTTTAGGGGACAGCCGTTCGGGAGAAGCTTTCTTT.

V is TRBV29-1 and J is TRBJ2-3, with 9 bases that match TRBD1. J was trimmed by 5 bases and V by 4 bases; bases with no gene match: 4. CDR1 is SQVTM, CDR2 ANQGSEA, per germline. This CDR3 is 13 amino acids long. CDR3 residues: CSVGDRVKDTQYF. The CDR3 region has the DNA TGCAGCGTTGGGGACAGGGTCAAAGATACGCAGTATTTT.

The chain combines TRBV15 with TRBJ2-7, with D uncertain. CDR3 length equals 12 residues. Germline V gives CDR1 LNHNV, CDR2 YYDKDF (reference sequence). Trimming shortened V by 5 bases and J by 3 bases, and 8 bases separated the two germline ends. The CDR3 region has the DNA TGTGCCACCAGCGGGGAAAACTACGAGCAGTACTTC. As protein: CATSGENYEQYF. The full variable domain, rest sourced from reference TRBV15 and TRBJ2-7, is DAMVIQNPRYQVTQFGKPVTLSCSQTLNHNVMYWYQQKSSQAPKLLFHYYDKDFNNEADTPDNFQSRRPNTSFCFLDIRSPGLGDTAMYLCATSGENYEQYFGPGTRLTVT.

This chain joins TRBV24-1 and TRBJ2-5; D not resolved. The CDR3 sequence is 12 residues long. CDR1 is KGHDR, CDR2 SFDVKD, per germline. V lost 5 bases and J 2 bases, leaving 5 bases between the germline ends. The CDR3 reads CATSGVQETQYF. CDR3 bases: TGTGCCACCAGTGGAGTACAAGAGACCCAGTACTTC.

The chain uses TRBV12-3 or TRBV12-4 and TRBJ1-4; possible D gene TRBD1, 6 bases. Trimming pared 3 bases from V and 8 bases from J, leaving 13 bases between. CDR3 length: 14 residues. The CDR3 loop reads CASSLDSPWEKLFF. DNA of the CDR3: TGTGCCAGCAGTTTGGACAGTCCGTGGGAAAAACTGTTTTTT.

The table lists this clonotype with a few counts. The V call is TRBV6-5, the J call TRBJ2-3, with 16 positions matching TRBD2. Germline V gene sequence: CDR1 MNHEY, CDR2 SVGAGI. The V segment lost 1 base and the J segment 3 bases; nucleotides outside the gene matches: 4. The CDR3 length is 18 residues. CDR3 DNA sequence: TGTGCCAGCAGTTACTTGGGACTAGCGGGGGGGCAGACAGATACGCAGTATTTT. It encodes CASSYLGLAGGQTDTQYF.

J is TRBJ2-1 and V is TRBV5-4, with D perhaps TRBD2 (6 bases). Per the germline V gene, CDR1 is SGHNT and CDR2 is YYREEE (reference sequence). The CDR3 is 15 residues long. V lost 2 bases, J lost 0 bases, and 9 bases lay in between. In nucleotides, the CDR3 is TGTGCCAGCAGCTTTCGGGAGAACTCCTACAATGAGCAGTTCTTC. It codes for CASSFRENSYNEQFF.

The CDR3 reads CASSYQTRRAPGTDTQYF. CDR3 nucleotide sequence: TGTGCCAGCAGCTACCAAACTCGGCGGGCACCGGGCACAGATACGCAGTATTTT. The chain employs TRBV6-5 and TRBJ2-3, with D perhaps matching TRBD2 (5 bases). Germline CDR1 reads MNHEY; CDR2 reads SVGAGI. V lost 6 bases and J lost 1, with 23 bases in between. CDR3 length: 18 residues.

This clonotype occurred a few times. The rearrangement joins TRBV7-9 to TRBJ2-1; the D call may be TRBD1 or TRBD2 (5 bases each). Germline assignment: CDR1 SEHNR and CDR2 FQNEAQ (reference sequence). The length of the CDR3 is 13 residues. The V gene lost 2 bases and the J gene lost 8 bases, with 10 bases spanning the gap. CDR3 in amino acids: CASSLQGVHEQFF. CDR3 DNA: TGTGCCAGCAGCTTACAGGGAGTCCATGAGCAGTTCTTC.

The chain couples TRBV5-6 to TRBJ2-5, with 8 bases aligning to TRBD1. Germline CDR1 reads SGHDT; CDR2 reads YYEEEE. The CDR3 sequence is 15 residues long. Trimming at V came to 0 bases and at J to 2 bases, leaving 3 bases not matched to a gene. CDR3 in DNA: TGTGCCAGCAGCTTGGAAAACAGGGGGCAAGAGACCCAGTACTTC. Residues: CASSLENRGQETQYF.